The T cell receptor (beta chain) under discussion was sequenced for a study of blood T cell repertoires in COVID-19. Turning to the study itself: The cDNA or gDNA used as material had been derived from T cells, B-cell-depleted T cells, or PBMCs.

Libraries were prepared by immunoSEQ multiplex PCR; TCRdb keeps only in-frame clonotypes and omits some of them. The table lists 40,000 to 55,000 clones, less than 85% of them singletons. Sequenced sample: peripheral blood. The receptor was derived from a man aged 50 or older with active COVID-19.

CDR3 protein: CASSPGQTKLFF. The CDR3 coding sequence is TGTGCCAGCAGTCCGGGACAGACAAAACTGTTTTTT. The V call is TRBV3-1 (or the pseudogene TRBV3-2), the J call TRBJ1-4; 7 positions agree with TRBD1. The CDR3 spans 12 residues. Germline lookup yields CDR1 LGHDT and CDR2 YNNKEL (reference sequence). V lost 6 bases to trimming and J lost 10 bases; unmatched junction nucleotides: 5.